A selection of T cell receptor beta chains follows, all from one sample in a study of T-cell reconstitution after alpha-beta-depleted transplantation in children. MiXCR, run by TCRdb on the PCR reads, gives a single entry per CDR3 protein. The profile shows more than 200,000 distinct CDR3 sequences, approximately 15% of them singletons. The sequencing here drew on PBMCs, mostly from graft donor cells, taken 360 days after TCRalphabeta/CD19-depleted stem cell transplant. The receptors originated from a male patient between 2 and 9 years old who had a stem cell transplant for acute lymphoblastic leukemia, so the T cells may come from the graft donor. Both conserved end residues are part of each CDR3. D genes are given only for firm matches. Clone size is stated in some rows and not others, as once, few, many or a class when expanded.

V gene: TRBV21-1; J gene: TRBJ2-2; D gene: NA; clone size: few; CDR3 DNA: TGTGCCAGCCTATGGAAATTAAAACAGGGTCGGTCCGGGGAGCTGTTTTTT; CDR3 protein: CASLWKLKQGRSGELFF
V gene: TRBV15; J gene: TRBJ2-1; D gene: TRBD1; clone size: few; CDR3 DNA: TGTGCCACCAGAGTAACGGACAGGGCCAACAATGAGCAGTTCTTC; CDR3 protein: CATRVTDRANNEQFF
V gene: TRBV5-1; J gene: TRBJ2-3; D gene: TRBD2; clone size: medium-sized; CDR3 DNA: TGCGCCAGCACCTCGCGGGGACTAGCGGGGTTAAACACAGATACGCAGTATTTT; CDR3 protein: CASTSRGLAGLNTDTQYF
V gene: TRBV4-2; J gene: TRBJ1-1; D gene: NA; clone size: once; CDR3 DNA: TGTGCCAGCAGCCAAGACTCGGCCAGTGAAGCTTTCTTT; CDR3 protein: CASSQDSASEAFF
V gene: TRBV29-1; J gene: TRBJ2-5; D gene: NA; clone size: many; CDR3 DNA: TGCAGCGTACGACAGGCTGGCACAGAGACCCAGTACTTC; CDR3 protein: CSVRQAGTETQYF
V gene: TRBV2; J gene: TRBJ2-1; D gene: NA; clone size: few; CDR3 DNA: TGTGCCAGCAAAGGAGGGGCCAATGAGCAGTTCTTC; CDR3 protein: CASKGGANEQFF
V gene: TRBV29-1; J gene: TRBJ2-7; D gene: TRBD2; clone size: NA; CDR3 DNA: TGCAGCGCCCGGCGGGGGGCCTACGAGCAGTACTTC; CDR3 protein: CSARRGAYEQYF
V gene: TRBV12-3/TRBV12-4; J gene: TRBJ2-2; D gene: NA; clone size: few; CDR3 DNA: TGTGCCAGCAGTTTACTGGACACCGGGGAGCTGTTTTTT; CDR3 protein: CASSLLDTGELFF
V gene: TRBV29-1; J gene: TRBJ2-3; D gene: NA; clone size: NA; CDR3 DNA: TGCAGCGCCCGTGGGGGAGCAGGACGCCCCACAGATACGCAGTATTTT; CDR3 protein: CSARGGAGRPTDTQYF
V gene: TRBV29-1; J gene: TRBJ2-7; D gene: TRBD1; clone size: few; CDR3 DNA: TGCAGCGTTGCATGGGTGACAGGGGGTTTCTACGAGCAGTACTTC; CDR3 protein: CSVAWVTGGFYEQYF
V gene: TRBV5-1; J gene: TRBJ2-6; D gene: NA; clone size: few; CDR3 DNA: TGCGCCAGCAGCTTTATCCCAGGCTCTGGGGCCAACGTCCTGACTTTC; CDR3 protein: CASSFIPGSGANVLTF
V gene: TRBV6-5; J gene: TRBJ1-2; D gene: NA; clone size: NA; CDR3 DNA: TGTGCCAGCAGTTACTCGATAGAAGTGGGCTACACCTTC; CDR3 protein: CASSYSIEVGYTF
V gene: TRBV29-1; J gene: TRBJ2-2; D gene: NA; clone size: NA; CDR3 DNA: TGCAGCGTTGAAGTGGGCGGGCTGGCCACCGGGGAGCTGTTTTTT; CDR3 protein: CSVEVGGLATGELFF
V gene: TRBV10-3; J gene: TRBJ2-7; D gene: NA; clone size: NA; CDR3 DNA: TGTGCCATCAGTGAGTCGAAGGAGTCCCACCCCTACGAGCAGTACTTC; CDR3 protein: CAISESKESHPYEQYF
V gene: TRBV9; J gene: TRBJ2-7; D gene: TRBD2; clone size: few; CDR3 DNA: TGTGCCAGCAGCCGTAAACCCCGGGGGGACCGCTCCTTGAACGAGCAGTACTTC; CDR3 protein: CASSRKPRGDRSLNEQYF
V gene: TRBV7-2; J gene: TRBJ2-7; D gene: NA; clone size: NA; CDR3 DNA: TGTGCCAGCAGCTTTAGTAAGGGCGCGGGGTACGAGCAGTACTTC; CDR3 protein: CASSFSKGAGYEQYF
V gene: TRBV12-3/TRBV12-4; J gene: TRBJ2-5; D gene: TRBD2; clone size: NA; CDR3 DNA: TGTGCCAGCAGTTCCGGACTAGCGGGGCCCCAAGAGACCCAGTACTTC; CDR3 protein: CASSSGLAGPQETQYF
V gene: TRBV12-3/TRBV12-4; J gene: TRBJ2-7; D gene: NA; clone size: few; CDR3 DNA: TGTGCCAGCAGTTCCGGACATCCCTACGAGCAGTACTTC; CDR3 protein: CASSSGHPYEQYF
V gene: TRBV27; J gene: TRBJ2-3; D gene: NA; clone size: NA; CDR3 DNA: TGTGCCAGCAGTGAATGGATCCCTAGCACAGATACGCAGTATTTT; CDR3 protein: CASSEWIPSTDTQYF
V gene: TRBV7-9; J gene: TRBJ2-5; D gene: NA; clone size: NA; CDR3 DNA: TGTGCCAGCAGCCGGCTGGGAACCCTAGCGCGCCAAGAGACCCAGTACTTC; CDR3 protein: CASSRLGTLARQETQYF
V gene: TRBV5-1; J gene: TRBJ2-3; D gene: NA; clone size: many; CDR3 DNA: TGCGCCAGCAGCCACGAAGGGGTATCAGGCACAGATACGCAGTATTTT; CDR3 protein: CASSHEGVSGTDTQYF
V gene: TRBV28; J gene: TRBJ2-2; D gene: TRBD1; clone size: many; CDR3 DNA: TGTGCCAGTACGACAGGGGTAATATGGACCGGGGAGCTGTTTTTT; CDR3 protein: CASTTGVIWTGELFF
V gene: TRBV30; J gene: TRBJ2-6; D gene: TRBD2; clone size: NA; CDR3 DNA: TGTGCCTGTCTAGCGGGGCGCTCTGGGGCCAACGTCCTGACTTTC; CDR3 protein: CACLAGRSGANVLTF
V gene: TRBV20-1; J gene: TRBJ2-1; D gene: TRBD2; clone size: many; CDR3 DNA: TGCAGTGCTAGACTAGTGGTGCTAGCGGTCCTCTACAATGAGCAGTTCTTC; CDR3 protein: CSARLVVLAVLYNEQFF
V gene: TRBV19; J gene: TRBJ2-7; D gene: TRBD1; clone size: NA; CDR3 DNA: TGTGCCAGTAGTCCCCGGGACAGGGAAGCATACGAGCAGTACTTC; CDR3 protein: CASSPRDREAYEQYF
V gene: TRBV7-2; J gene: TRBJ2-2; D gene: NA; clone size: few; CDR3 DNA: TGTGCCAGCAGCTTACTGGGCTCGAACACCGGGGAGCTGTTTTTT; CDR3 protein: CASSLLGSNTGELFF
V gene: TRBV27; J gene: TRBJ2-7; D gene: NA; clone size: NA; CDR3 DNA: TGTGCCAGCAGTTTATCGGGAGTTGGCTACGAGCAGTACTTC; CDR3 protein: CASSLSGVGYEQYF
V gene: TRBV18; J gene: TRBJ2-7; D gene: NA; clone size: NA; CDR3 DNA: TGTGCCAGCTCACCACCCGAAGACTACGAGCAGTACTTC; CDR3 protein: CASSPPEDYEQYF
V gene: TRBV18; J gene: TRBJ1-4; D gene: NA; clone size: NA; CDR3 DNA: TGTGCCAGCTCATCGAAATCACAGGGTTGGGAAAAACTGTTTTTT; CDR3 protein: CASSSKSQGWEKLFF
V gene: TRBV12-3/TRBV12-4; J gene: TRBJ1-2; D gene: NA; clone size: many; CDR3 DNA: TGTGCCAGCAGCCGAAACCATTATGGCTACACCTTC; CDR3 protein: CASSRNHYGYTF
V gene: TRBV29-1; J gene: TRBJ1-2; D gene: NA; clone size: NA; CDR3 DNA: TGCAGCGTTGAAGAAGGGGCCTTC; CDR3 protein: CSVEEGAF
V gene: TRBV5-1; J gene: TRBJ1-6; D gene: NA; clone size: NA; CDR3 DNA: TGCGCCAGCAGCTTGTGGGGGGACACCAATTCACCCCTCCACTTT; CDR3 protein: CASSLWGDTNSPLHF
V gene: TRBV20-1; J gene: TRBJ2-1; D gene: NA; clone size: few; CDR3 DNA: TGCAGTGCTAGTAGCGGACAGGGAGGGGGCTACAATGAGCAGTTCTTC; CDR3 protein: CSASSGQGGGYNEQFF
V gene: TRBV12-3/TRBV12-4; J gene: TRBJ2-1; D gene: TRBD1; clone size: NA; CDR3 DNA: TGTGCCAGCAGTCGGACAGGGAACAATGAGCAGTTCTTC; CDR3 protein: CASSRTGNNEQFF
V gene: TRBV20-1; J gene: TRBJ2-1; D gene: TRBD2; clone size: few; CDR3 DNA: TGCAGTGCTAGGGCGGCGGGGGGGACATACAATGAGCAGTTCTTC; CDR3 protein: CSARAAGGTYNEQFF
V gene: TRBV29-1; J gene: TRBJ2-3; D gene: NA; clone size: NA; CDR3 DNA: TGCAGCGTTGCCGCCCTATTACTGGGGCAGTATGGCACAGATACGCAGTATTTT; CDR3 protein: CSVAALLLGQYGTDTQYF
V gene: TRBV5-1; J gene: TRBJ2-7; D gene: TRBD1; clone size: NA; CDR3 DNA: TGCGCCAGCAGCTTGGAGTCCTGGGACAGAGCCTACGAGCAGTACTTC; CDR3 protein: CASSLESWDRAYEQYF
V gene: TRBV30; J gene: TRBJ2-1; D gene: TRBD2; clone size: NA; CDR3 DNA: TGTGCCTGGGAGACTAGCATCTATAATGAGCAGTTCTTC; CDR3 protein: CAWETSIYNEQFF
V gene: TRBV11-2; J gene: TRBJ2-2; D gene: NA; clone size: NA; CDR3 DNA: TGTGCCAGCAGCTTAACCTCTGACATAAGGGACGGGGAGCTGTTTTTT; CDR3 protein: CASSLTSDIRDGELFF
V gene: TRBV9; J gene: TRBJ2-2; D gene: NA; clone size: few; CDR3 DNA: TGTGCCAGCAGCGTAGAGGGGTCCACCGGGGAGCTGTTTTTT; CDR3 protein: CASSVEGSTGELFF
V gene: TRBV5-1; J gene: TRBJ2-3; D gene: TRBD2; clone size: NA; CDR3 DNA: TGCGCCAGCAGCTTCCTAGCGGGGTCCTCAAATACGCAGTATTTT; CDR3 protein: CASSFLAGSSNTQYF
V gene: TRBV6-2/TRBV6-3; J gene: TRBJ2-3; D gene: NA; clone size: NA; CDR3 DNA: TGTGCCAGCAGCTCCAAGGGGACGCAGTATTTT; CDR3 protein: CASSSKGTQYF
V gene: TRBV7-2; J gene: TRBJ2-5; D gene: NA; clone size: NA; CDR3 DNA: TGTGCCAGCAGCTTAGTGGACGGGGCGGAGACCCAGTACTTC; CDR3 protein: CASSLVDGAETQYF
V gene: TRBV6-4; J gene: TRBJ2-1; D gene: TRBD2; clone size: few; CDR3 DNA: TGTGCCAGCAGTGACTCTCCAGCGGGGGCCTACAATGAGCAGTTCTTC; CDR3 protein: CASSDSPAGAYNEQFF
V gene: TRBV5-1; J gene: TRBJ2-3; D gene: TRBD2; clone size: NA; CDR3 DNA: TGCGCCAGCAGCTTTCGGGCGGGAGAGCTAACAGATACGCAGTATTTT; CDR3 protein: CASSFRAGELTDTQYF
V gene: TRBV4-3; J gene: TRBJ2-5; D gene: TRBD1; clone size: NA; CDR3 DNA: TGCGCCAGCAGCCAAGACCGGACAGGGTGGGAGACCCAGTACTTC; CDR3 protein: CASSQDRTGWETQYF
V gene: TRBV11-2; J gene: TRBJ2-5; D gene: NA; clone size: many; CDR3 DNA: TGTGCCAGCAGCTTAGTACAGGGACAAGAGACCCAGTACTTC; CDR3 protein: CASSLVQGQETQYF
V gene: TRBV4-2; J gene: TRBJ2-7; D gene: NA; clone size: NA; CDR3 DNA: TGTGCCAGCAGCCAGCATCAACCGGGCCTTGGGTACGAGCAGTACTTC; CDR3 protein: CASSQHQPGLGYEQYF
V gene: TRBV7-9; J gene: TRBJ1-4; D gene: NA; clone size: NA; CDR3 DNA: TGTGCCAGCAGCCGGACCGGGACAAACAAAGGGGAAAAACTGTTTTTT; CDR3 protein: CASSRTGTNKGEKLFF
V gene: TRBV7-9; J gene: TRBJ2-3; D gene: NA; clone size: few; CDR3 DNA: TGTGCCAGCAGCTTAGATCGCTCGTGGAGCACAGATACGCAGTATTTT; CDR3 protein: CASSLDRSWSTDTQYF
V gene: TRBV12-3/TRBV12-4; J gene: TRBJ2-5; D gene: NA; clone size: few; CDR3 DNA: TGTGCCAGCACTCGACAGGGCAGCGGGGAGACCCAGTACTTC; CDR3 protein: CASTRQGSGETQYF
V gene: TRBV5-1; J gene: TRBJ2-1; D gene: TRBD1; clone size: NA; CDR3 DNA: TGCGCCAGCAGCTGGAACGGACAGGGCAAAAACTATAATGAGCAGTTCTTC; CDR3 protein: CASSWNGQGKNYNEQFF
V gene: TRBV5-4; J gene: TRBJ2-5; D gene: NA; clone size: NA; CDR3 DNA: TGTGCCAGCAGCTTGGTCGGGCCCGGTCAAGAGACCCAGTACTTC; CDR3 protein: CASSLVGPGQETQYF
V gene: TRBV6-5; J gene: TRBJ2-5; D gene: NA; clone size: few; CDR3 DNA: TGTGCCAGCAGTCACGTGGGGACCCAGTACTTC; CDR3 protein: CASSHVGTQYF
V gene: TRBV27; J gene: TRBJ2-1; D gene: NA; clone size: once; CDR3 DNA: TGTGCCAGCACTCCGGGGAGCTCCTACAATGAGCAGTTCTTC; CDR3 protein: CASTPGSSYNEQFF